This T cell receptor (beta chain) is drawn from a study of T cell responses to AZD1222 COVID-19 vaccine. Clones were read by immunoSEQ multiplex PCR, and TCRdb kept only the in-frame ones, dropping some. Of 80,000 or so clones in the sample, approximately 83% were seen once. Germline-derived CDR1 and CDR2 are MGHRA and YSYEKL. The ends were cut back, 3 bases at V and 5 bases at J, with 10 bases in the middle. There are 14 residues in the CDR3. Material: peripheral blood, obtained 28 days after the second AZD1222 dose. V is TRBV4-1 and J is TRBJ1-4; D gene ambiguous. The TCR comes from an adult who received the AZD1222 COVID-19 vaccine. For the CDR3, the DNA is TGCGCCAGCAGCCACCCGGCGCAAAATGAAAAACTGTTTTTT. It encodes CASSHPAQNEKLFF.